This paragraph reports one T cell receptor beta chain. No antigen is known for it. This sample is part of a study of STAT5B mutations in CD4+ large granular lymphocyte leukemia. V lost 2 bases and J 8 bases, leaving 4 bases between the germline ends. The germline V gene encodes CDR1 MNHEY and CDR2 SVGAGI. The CDR3 is 11 residues long. The method was immunoSEQ multiplex PCR; TCRdb's version includes in-frame clones alone and lacks a portion of them. The profile shows about 32,000 clones, 72% of them singletons. General observations from the study: TRBV06-family usage was enriched in top patient clones (8/27) versus controls (2/35).

This TCR derives from a human donor in good health. The sample comprised CD4+ T cells from blood buffy coats. This chain connects TRBV6-5 to TRBJ1-3; no clear D gene. The CDR3 DNA reads as TGTGCCAGCAGTTACGCGGACACCATATATTTT. This sequence encodes CASSYADTIYF.